This TCR beta chain was found in a study of blood T cell repertoires in COVID-19. The repertoire was sequenced with immunoSEQ multiplex PCR; TCRdb's copy has only in-frame clones and lacks some. The sample consists of 250,000 to 300,000 clones, more than 80% of them appearing once. CDR3 length: 15 residues. V was pared by 1 base and J by 12 bases, with 6 bases of the junction left unmatched. Germline-derived CDR1 and CDR2 are SEHNR and FQNEAQ (reference sequence). This clone was seen only once. Material for sequencing was peripheral blood. This receptor was identified in a woman in her thirties with active or convalescent COVID-19. V gene TRBV7-9 combines with J gene TRBJ1-6, with TRBD1 matching over 10 bases. CDR3 loop: CASSLGGQGPLPLHF. The CDR3 DNA reads TGTGCCAGCAGCTTAGGGGGACAGGGGCCTTTACCCCTCCACTTT. The full variable domain, rest sourced from reference TRBV7-9 and TRBJ1-6, is DTGVSQNPRHKITKRGQNVTFRCDPISEHNRLYWYRQTLGQGPEFLTYFQNEAQLEKSRLLSDRFSAERPKGSFSTLEIQRTEQGDSAMYLCASSLGGQGPLPLHFGNGTRLTVT.